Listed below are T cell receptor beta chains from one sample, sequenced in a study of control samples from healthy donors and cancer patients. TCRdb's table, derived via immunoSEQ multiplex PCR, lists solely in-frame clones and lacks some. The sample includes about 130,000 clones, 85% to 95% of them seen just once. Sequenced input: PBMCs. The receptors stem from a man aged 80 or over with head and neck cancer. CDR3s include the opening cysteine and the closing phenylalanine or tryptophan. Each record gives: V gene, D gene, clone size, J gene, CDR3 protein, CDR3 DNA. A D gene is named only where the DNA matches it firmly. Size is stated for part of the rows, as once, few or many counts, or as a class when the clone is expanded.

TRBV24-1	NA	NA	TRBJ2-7	CATSEDYASYEQYF	TGTGCCACCAGTGAGGACTACGCTTCCTACGAGCAGTACTTC
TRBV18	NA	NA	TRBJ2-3	CASSPADTQYF	TGTGCCAGCTCACCGGCAGATACGCAGTATTTT
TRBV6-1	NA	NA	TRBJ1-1	CASSELTANTEAFF	TGTGCCAGCAGTGAACTAACGGCAAACACTGAAGCTTTCTTT
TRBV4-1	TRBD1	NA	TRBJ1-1	CASSQDQRRTGDTEAFF	TGCGCCAGCAGCCAAGATCAACGTCGGACAGGGGACACTGAAGCTTTCTTT
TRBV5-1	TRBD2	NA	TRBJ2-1	CASSPLAVYNEQFF	TGCGCCAGCAGCCCACTAGCGGTGTACAATGAGCAGTTCTTC
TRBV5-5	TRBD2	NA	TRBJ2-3	CASSFERGTSTDTQYF	TGTGCCAGCAGCTTCGAGCGGGGGACTAGCACAGATACGCAGTATTTT
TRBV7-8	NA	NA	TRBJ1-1	CASSFLRGIEAFF	TGTGCCAGCAGCTTCCTTCGGGGTATTGAAGCTTTCTTT
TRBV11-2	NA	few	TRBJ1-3	CASSPGRGVGNTIYF	TGTGCCAGCAGCCCCGGGAGAGGGGTGGGGAACACCATATATTTT
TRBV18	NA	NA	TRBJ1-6	CASSKDRGYNSPLHF	TGTGCCAGCTCGAAGGATAGGGGGTATAATTCACCCCTCCACTTT
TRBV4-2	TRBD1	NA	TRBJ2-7	CASSPRDRGDEQYF	TGTGCCAGCAGCCCGCGGGACAGGGGCGACGAGCAGTACTTC
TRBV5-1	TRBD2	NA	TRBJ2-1	CASSPGLAGGNEQFF	TGCGCCAGCAGCCCGGGACTAGCGGGGGGCAATGAGCAGTTCTTC
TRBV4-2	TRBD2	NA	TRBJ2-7	CASSVTSGESSYEQYF	TGTGCCAGCAGCGTGACTAGCGGGGAGAGCTCCTACGAGCAGTACTTC
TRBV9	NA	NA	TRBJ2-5	CASSVGVGETQYF	TGTGCCAGCAGCGTAGGAGTGGGCGAGACCCAGTACTTC
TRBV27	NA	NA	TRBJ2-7	CASGRLGPYEQYF	TGTGCCAGCGGAAGATTGGGTCCCTACGAGCAGTACTTC
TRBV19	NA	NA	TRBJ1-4	CASKLTGTAVEKLFF	TGTGCCAGTAAACTTACCGGGACGGCCGTTGAAAAACTGTTTTTT
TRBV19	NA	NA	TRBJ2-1	CASSRGLSPIYNEQFF	TGTGCCAGTAGTAGGGGACTTTCACCTATCTACAATGAGCAGTTCTTC
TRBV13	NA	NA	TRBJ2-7	CASRGDENDEQYF	TGTGCCAGCAGAGGGGACGAGAACGACGAGCAGTACTTC
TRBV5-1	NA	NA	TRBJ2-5	CASSLEGRETQYF	TGCGCCAGCAGCTTGGAGGGGCGGGAGACCCAGTACTTC
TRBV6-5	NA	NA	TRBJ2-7	CASSYNTAWSYEQYF	TGTGCCAGCAGTTACAACACCGCTTGGAGTTACGAGCAGTACTTC
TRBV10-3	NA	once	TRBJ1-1	CAIQPKAGLEEAFF	TGTGCCATTCAACCTAAGGCGGGGTTGGAGGAAGCTTTCTTT
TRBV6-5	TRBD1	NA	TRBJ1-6	CASSPGQYNSPLHF	TGTGCCAGCAGCCCGGGACAGTACAATTCACCCCTCCACTTT
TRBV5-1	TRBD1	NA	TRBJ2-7	CASSTGQSYEQYF	TGCGCCAGCAGCACGGGACAGTCCTACGAGCAGTACTTC
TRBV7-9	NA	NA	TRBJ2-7	CASSLGQFGEQYF	TGTGCCAGCAGCTTAGGGCAGTTCGGAGAGCAGTACTTC
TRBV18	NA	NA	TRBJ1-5	CASSQEQDQPQHF	TGTGCCAGCTCCCAGGAGCAGGACCAGCCCCAGCATTTT
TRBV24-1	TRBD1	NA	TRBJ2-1	CATSRTGVGNEQFF	TGTGCCACCAGCCGGACAGGGGTAGGTAATGAGCAGTTCTTC
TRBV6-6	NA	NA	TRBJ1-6	CASSKDGGDNSPLHF	TGTGCCAGCAGTAAAGACGGCGGCGATAATTCACCCCTCCACTTT
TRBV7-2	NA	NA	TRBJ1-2	CASSRDSIYGYTF	TGTGCCAGCAGTCGGGACTCTATTTATGGCTACACCTTC
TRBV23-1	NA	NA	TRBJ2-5	CASSQWSGAWETQYF	TGCGCCAGCAGTCAATGGTCAGGAGCATGGGAGACCCAGTACTTC
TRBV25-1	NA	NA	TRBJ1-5	CASSEEGWNQPQHF	TGTGCCAGCAGTGAGGAGGGGTGGAATCAGCCCCAGCATTTT
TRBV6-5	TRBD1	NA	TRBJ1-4	CASSSDRGPTNEKLFF	TGTGCCAGCAGTTCGGACAGGGGCCCAACTAATGAAAAACTGTTTTTT
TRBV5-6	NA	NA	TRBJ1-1	CASSWPGTNTEAFF	TGTGCCAGCAGCTGGCCCGGGACTAACACTGAAGCTTTCTTT
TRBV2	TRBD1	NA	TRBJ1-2	CASSRDREGHGDGYTF	TGTGCCAGCAGTAGGGACAGGGAAGGCCACGGGGATGGCTACACCTTC
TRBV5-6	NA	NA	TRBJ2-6	CASSLDLGANVLTF	TGTGCCAGCAGCTTGGATCTTGGGGCCAACGTCCTGACTTTC
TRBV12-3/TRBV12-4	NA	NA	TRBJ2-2	CASSLSNTGELFF	TGTGCCAGCAGTTTATCGAACACCGGGGAGCTGTTTTTT
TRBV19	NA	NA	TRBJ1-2	CASSTTGYGYTF	TGTGCCAGTAGTACGACAGGCTATGGCTACACCTTC
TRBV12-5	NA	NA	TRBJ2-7	CASGFLGVYEQYF	TGTGCTAGTGGTTTTCTGGGAGTCTACGAGCAGTACTTC
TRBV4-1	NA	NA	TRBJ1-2	CASSPGTKLYGYTF	TGCGCCAGCAGCCCCGGGACAAAGCTTTATGGCTACACCTTC
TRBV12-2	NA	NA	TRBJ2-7	CASSEGSPAPEQYF	TGTGCAAGTTCCGAGGGTAGCCCAGCCCCCGAGCAGTACTTC
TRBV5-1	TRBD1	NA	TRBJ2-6	CASGGLGANVLTF	TGCGCCTCAGGGGGCTTGGGGGCCAACGTCCTGACTTTC
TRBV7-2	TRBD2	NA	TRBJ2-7	CASSLLAGGYEQYF	TGTGCCAGCAGCTTACTAGCGGGAGGGTACGAGCAGTACTTC
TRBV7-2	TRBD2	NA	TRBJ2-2	CASSLELAGVNGNTGELFF	TGTGCCAGCAGCTTAGAGTTAGCGGGAGTGAACGGGAACACCGGGGAGCTGTTTTTT
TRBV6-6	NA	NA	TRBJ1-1	CASSLGTEAFF	TGTGCCAGCAGTCTCGGTACTGAAGCTTTCTTT
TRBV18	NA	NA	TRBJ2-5	CASSPEATPQETQYF	TGTGCCAGCTCACCCGAGGCTACCCCCCAAGAGACCCAGTACTTC
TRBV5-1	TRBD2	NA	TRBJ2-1	CASSRYSGGTYNEQFF	TGCGCCAGCAGCCGGTATAGCGGGGGGACGTACAATGAGCAGTTCTTC
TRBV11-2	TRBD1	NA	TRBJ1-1	CASSFGQGAFF	TGTGCCAGCAGCTTTGGACAGGGGGCTTTCTTT
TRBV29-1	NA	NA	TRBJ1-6	CSVRQSSYNSPLHF	TGCAGCGTTCGACAGAGCTCCTATAATTCACCCCTCCACTTT
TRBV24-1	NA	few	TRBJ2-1	CATSALDRNEQFF	TGTGCCACCAGTGCCCTCGACAGGAATGAGCAGTTCTTC
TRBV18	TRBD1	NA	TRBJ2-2	CASSHDRGKDTGELFF	TGTGCCAGCTCACACGACAGGGGGAAGGACACCGGGGAGCTGTTTTTT